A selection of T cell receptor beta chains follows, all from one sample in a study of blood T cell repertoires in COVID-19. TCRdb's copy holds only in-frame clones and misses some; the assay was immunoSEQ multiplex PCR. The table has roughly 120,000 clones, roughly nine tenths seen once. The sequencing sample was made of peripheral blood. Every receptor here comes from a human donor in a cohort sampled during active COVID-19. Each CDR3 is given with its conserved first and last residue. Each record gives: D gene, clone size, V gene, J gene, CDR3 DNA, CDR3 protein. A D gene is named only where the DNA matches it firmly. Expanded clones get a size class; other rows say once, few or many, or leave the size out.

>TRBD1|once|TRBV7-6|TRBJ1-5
TGTGCCAGCAGCACCGGGACAGGGGGCTTACAGCCCCAGCATTTT
CASSTGTGGLQPQHF
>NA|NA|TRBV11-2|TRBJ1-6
TGTGCCAGCAGCTTAGGCGCCAGGGAAAGACCCCTCCACTTT
CASSLGARERPLHF
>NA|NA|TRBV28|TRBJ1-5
TGTGCCAGCAGTTTCTCCCCCGGGGTCAATCAGCCCCAGCATTTT
CASSFSPGVNQPQHF
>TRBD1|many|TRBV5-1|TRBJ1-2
TGCGCCAGCAGCTTGGCGCTGGCGGACAGGCCACTTGGCTACACCTTC
CASSLALADRPLGYTF
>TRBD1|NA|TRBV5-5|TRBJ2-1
TGTGCCAGCAGTTCGTCCGGGACAGGGCACAATGAGCAGTTCTTC
CASSSSGTGHNEQFF
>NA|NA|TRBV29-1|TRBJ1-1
TGCAGCGTTGGTACGGTTCAGGGAAACACTGAAGCTTTCTTT
CSVGTVQGNTEAFF
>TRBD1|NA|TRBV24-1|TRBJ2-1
TGTGCCACCAGTGACGACAGGGGCAGCTCCTACAATGAGCAGTTCTTC
CATSDDRGSSYNEQFF
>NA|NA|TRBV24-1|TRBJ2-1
TGTGCCACCAGTGACCAGGGCCGGGAGTTTAACAATGAGCAGTTCTTC
CATSDQGREFNNEQFF
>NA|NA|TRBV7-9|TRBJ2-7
TGTGCCAGCAGCTTAGTGTCGAGCTCCTACGAGCAGTACTTC
CASSLVSSSYEQYF
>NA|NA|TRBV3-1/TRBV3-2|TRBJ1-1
TGTGCCAGCAGCCGGACAGAGACTGAAGCTTTCTTT
CASSRTETEAFF
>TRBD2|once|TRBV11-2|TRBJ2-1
TGTGCCAGCAGCTTAGATCTCGGGAGGCCGAGGGAGTTCTTC
CASSLDLGRPREFF
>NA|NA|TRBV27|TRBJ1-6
TGTGCCAGCAGTTTTACGGTCTCCTATAATTCACCCCTCCACTTT
CASSFTVSYNSPLHF
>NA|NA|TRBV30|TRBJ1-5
TGTGCCTGGAGTAGGGCACAGGGAAATCAGCCCCAGCATTTT
CAWSRAQGNQPQHF
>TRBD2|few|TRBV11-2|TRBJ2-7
TGTGCCAGCAGCACGAGGACTAGCGGGACCTACGAGCAGTACTTC
CASSTRTSGTYEQYF
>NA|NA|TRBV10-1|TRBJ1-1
TGCGCCAGCAGTGAGTCTCGGGGGAACACTGAAGCTTTCTTT
CASSESRGNTEAFF
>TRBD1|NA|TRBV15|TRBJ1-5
TGTGCCACCAGCAGAGATGGGACAGGGAGCCAGCCCCAGCATTTT
CATSRDGTGSQPQHF
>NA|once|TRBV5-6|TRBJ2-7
TGTGCCAGCAGCGAGCCCAGGGGCTCAAGCTCCTACGAGCAGTACTTC
CASSEPRGSSSYEQYF
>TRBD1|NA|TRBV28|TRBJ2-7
TGTGCCAGCAGTGTCACCGGGACAGGACTTTACGAGCAGTACTTC
CASSVTGTGLYEQYF
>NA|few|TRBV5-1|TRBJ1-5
TGCGCCAGCAGCCCTGACACAAATCAGCCCCAGCATTTT
CASSPDTNQPQHF
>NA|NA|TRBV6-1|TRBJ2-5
TGTGCCAGCAGTGAAGGCGGAGTGTGGCAAGAGACCCAGTACTTC
CASSEGGVWQETQYF
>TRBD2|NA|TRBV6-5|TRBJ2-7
TGTGCCAGTCCTTCGGCGGGAGGGCCATGGGGCGAGCAGTACTTC
CASPSAGGPWGEQYF
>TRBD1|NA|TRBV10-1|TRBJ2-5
TGCGCCAGCAGTGGGGACAGGTCGGGGACCCAGTACTTC
CASSGDRSGTQYF
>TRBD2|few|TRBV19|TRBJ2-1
TGTGCCAGTCAATCGACGGCTAGCGGGAGAGGGAATGAGCAGTTCTTC
CASQSTASGRGNEQFF
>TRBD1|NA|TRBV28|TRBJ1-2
TGTGCCAGCAGTACCCGACAGGGAGGCCCCTATGGCTACACCTTC
CASSTRQGGPYGYTF
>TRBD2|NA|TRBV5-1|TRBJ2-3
TGCGCCAGCCATAGCGGGAGAAGCACAGATACGCAGTATTTT
CASHSGRSTDTQYF
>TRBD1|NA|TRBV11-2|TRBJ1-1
TGTGCCAGCAGTGAACAGGGGGGATCTGGAGCTTTCTTT
CASSEQGGSGAFF
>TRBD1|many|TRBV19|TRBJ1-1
TGTGCCAGTAGTGCGGGACAGGGGAGCTTCAACACTGAAGCTTTCTTT
CASSAGQGSFNTEAFF
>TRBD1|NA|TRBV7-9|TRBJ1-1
TGTGCCATTCCACGACAGGGTGGGGCTTGGAACACTGAAGCTTTCTTT
CAIPRQGGAWNTEAFF
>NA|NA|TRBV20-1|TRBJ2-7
TGCAGTGCTTTTCTCTACGAGCAGTACTTC
CSAFLYEQYF
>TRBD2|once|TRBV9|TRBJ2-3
TGTGCCAGCAGCCCCCAAGGGAGGGGTTTCACAGATACGCAGTATTTT
CASSPQGRGFTDTQYF
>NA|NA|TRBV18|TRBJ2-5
TGTGCCAGCTCATTCGGGTACCAAGAGACCCAGTACTTC
CASSFGYQETQYF
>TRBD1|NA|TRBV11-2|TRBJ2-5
TGTGCCAGCAGCTTAGGTTCGCTGACAGGGGCACAAGAGACCCAGTACTTC
CASSLGSLTGAQETQYF
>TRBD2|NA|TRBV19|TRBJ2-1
TGTGCCAGTAGTAAACTAGCGGGAGGGCCGGGGGAGCAGTTCTTC
CASSKLAGGPGEQFF
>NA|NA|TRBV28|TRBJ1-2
TGTGCCAGCAGGAACACAGGGTTCTATGGCTACACCTTC
CASRNTGFYGYTF
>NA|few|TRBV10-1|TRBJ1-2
TGCGCCAGCAGTGAGAGCTTTAACTATGGCTACACCTTC
CASSESFNYGYTF
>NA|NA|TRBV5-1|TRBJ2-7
TGCGCCAGCAGCTTGGATCAGGGCTACGAGCAGTACTTC
CASSLDQGYEQYF
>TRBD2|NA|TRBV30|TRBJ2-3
TGTGCCTGGAGTCCGCCCGGGACTAGAAGGGATACGCAGTATTTT
CAWSPPGTRRDTQYF
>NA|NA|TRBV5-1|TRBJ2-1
TGCGCCAGCCGACAGTACAATGAGCAGTTCTTC
CASRQYNEQFF
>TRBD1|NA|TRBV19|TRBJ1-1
TGTGCCAGTCAGGGGGAGAACACTGAAGCTTTCTTT
CASQGENTEAFF
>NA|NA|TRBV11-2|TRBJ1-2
TGTGCCAGCAGCTCCCGGGAGGGACGGGGTGGCTACACCTTC
CASSSREGRGGYTF
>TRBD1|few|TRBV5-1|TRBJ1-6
TGCGCCAGCAGCCTACGGGACAGTACTTATAATTCACCCCTCCACTTT
CASSLRDSTYNSPLHF
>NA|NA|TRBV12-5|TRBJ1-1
TGTGCTAGTGGTCCCGGGAACATGAACACTGAAGCTTTCTTT
CASGPGNMNTEAFF
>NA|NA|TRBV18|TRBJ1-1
TGTGCCAGCTCACCTCGTTTAGCCGCCATGAACACTGAAGCTTTCTTT
CASSPRLAAMNTEAFF
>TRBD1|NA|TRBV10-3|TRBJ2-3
TGTGCCATCAGTGAGTCGCAGGGGGCAGATACGCAGTATTTT
CAISESQGADTQYF
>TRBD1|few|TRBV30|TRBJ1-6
TGTGCCTCCTTGGGACAGGGGAATTCACCCCTCCACTTT
CASLGQGNSPLHF
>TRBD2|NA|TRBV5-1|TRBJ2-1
TGCGCCAGCAGCTTGGCCGCGGGAGGGCCATATGGTGAGCAGTTCTTC
CASSLAAGGPYGEQFF
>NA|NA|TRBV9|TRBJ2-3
TGTGCCAGCAGCAAAGGAGCAACGACAGATACGCAGTATTTT
CASSKGATTDTQYF
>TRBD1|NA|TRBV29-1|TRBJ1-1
TGCAGCGCCCTTAAGACAGGGTCAGGTGAAGCTTTCTTT
CSALKTGSGEAFF
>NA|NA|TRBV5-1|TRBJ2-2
TGCGCCAGCACGGCAACACACGGGTCTATGGTCGGGGAGCTGTTTTTT
CASTATHGSMVGELFF
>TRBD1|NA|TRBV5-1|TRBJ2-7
TGCGCCAGCAGCTTGGCCGGGGGACAGGACTACGAGCAGTACTTC
CASSLAGGQDYEQYF
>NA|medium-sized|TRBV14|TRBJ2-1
TGTGCCAGCAGCCAAGAGAGCGCACTTCAAATCCTCAATGAGCAGTTCTTC
CASSQESALQILNEQFF
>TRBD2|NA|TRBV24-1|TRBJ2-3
TGTGCCACCAGTGACCTCGCTAGCGGGACCAGCACAGATACGCAGTATTTT
CATSDLASGTSTDTQYF
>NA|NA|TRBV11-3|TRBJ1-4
TGTGCCAGCAGCGACGAGGGTGAAAAACTGTTTTTT
CASSDEGEKLFF